What follows are 27 T cell receptor beta chains derived from one specimen sequenced in a study of T-cell reconstitution after alpha-beta-depleted transplantation in children. The library targeted TCRbeta and was prepared with unique molecular identifiers. TCRdb reprocessed the PCR reads via MiXCR and lists one record per CDR3 protein. The sample records some 520,000 distinct CDR3 sequences, approximately 29% being singletons. The material was PBMCs from the stem cell graft donor, obtained from the stem cell graft. Receptor source: a human donor who donated a stem cell graft to a child with aplastic anemia.

The CDR3 sequence is CASTIGRGAPLHF. CDR3 coding DNA: TGTGCCAGCACCATTGGTAGGGGCGCACCCCTCCACTTT. The genes are TRBV28 and TRBJ1-6, with a possible D match to TRBD1 (5 bases). V was shortened by 7 bases and J by 11 bases, with 15 bases between the two germline ends. Germline V CDR1 and CDR2: MDHEN, SYDVKM. The CDR3 contains 13 residues.

At least ten counts were recorded for this clonotype. The rearrangement links TRBV7-2 to TRBJ1-5; D ambiguous. From germline, CDR1 is SGHTA and CDR2 FQGNSA. CDR3 length: 13 residues. Between the trimmed V and J ends, which lost 5 bases and 2 bases, there was a span of 7 bases. The CDR3: CASSQRGNQPQHF. The DNA for the CDR3 is TGTGCCAGCAGCCAAAGGGGCAATCAGCCCCAGCATTTT. The full variable domain, completed using reference TRBV7-2 and TRBJ1-5, is GAGVSQSPSNKVTEKGKDVELRCDPISGHTALYWYRQSLGQGLEFLIYFQGNSAPDKSGLPSDRFSAERTGGSVSTLTIQRTQQEDSAVYLCASSQRGNQPQHFGDGTRLSIL.

The chain couples TRBV9 to TRBJ1-2, with 7 bases that match TRBD1. J was trimmed by 4 bases and V by 4 bases; bases with no gene match: 10. The V gene's germline CDR1 is SGDLS and CDR2 YYNGEE. The CDR3 runs 15 residues. CDR3 in DNA: TGTGCCAGCAGCCCTCGACAGGGAGGCGGCTATGGCTACACCTTC. It yields the protein CASSPRQGGGYGYTF.

The V gene is TRBV11-3, the J gene TRBJ2-1; D is ambiguous. Germline CDR1 and CDR2: SGHNT and YENEEA. CDR3 length: 14 residues. The V and J ends lost 3 bases and 0 bases respectively, with 6 bases between them. The CDR3 DNA follows: TGTGCCAGCAGCTTGAGCCACTCCTACAATGAGCAGTTCTTC. Amino acid sequence: CASSLSHSYNEQFF.

The chain combines TRBV7-9 with TRBJ1-5; TRBD1 might be the D (5 bases). The CDR3 length is 17 residues. The V end was cut by 5 bases, the J end by 0 bases, with 17 bases between. Per germline, CDR1 SEHNR and CDR2 FQNEAQ (reference sequence). The chain's CDR3 is CASSPIDSVYSNQPQHF. The CDR3 bases are TGTGCCAGCAGCCCTATAGACAGCGTTTATAGCAATCAGCCCCAGCATTTT.

Only a few counts were recorded for this clonotype. The gene calls are TRBV29-1 and TRBJ2-1; 11 nucleotides align to TRBD2. Germline CDR1 SQVTM, CDR2 ANQGSEA. J gave up 10 bases and V 7 bases, and 3 bases lay outside the gene matches. The CDR3 loop spans 11 amino acids. CDR3 sequence: CSGRLAGEQFF. In DNA form, the CDR3 reads TGCAGCGGCCGACTAGCGGGAGAGCAGTTCTTC.

The chain combines TRBV6-6 with TRBJ2-1; no clear D gene. The CDR3 covers 10 residues. V was shortened by 8 bases and J by 7 bases, with 6 bases between the two germline ends. Germline V gene sequence: CDR1 MNHNY, CDR2 SVGAGI (reference sequence). CDR3 residues: CASAYNEQFF. Written as DNA, the CDR3 is TGTGCCAGCGCATATAATGAGCAGTTCTTC.

This clonotype was recorded a few times. This chain uses TRBV7-9 with TRBJ2-2, with D uncertain. Deletions cut 6 bases from V and 2 bases from J, with 7 bases between. The CDR3 loop spans 13 amino acids. CDR1 and CDR2 (germline): SEHNR, FQNEAQ (reference sequence). The CDR3 reads CASSNSNTGELFF. The CDR3 nucleotides are TGTGCCAGCAGTAACAGTAACACCGGGGAGCTGTTTTTT.

V gene TRBV6-1 combines with J gene TRBJ2-2; 8 positions agree with TRBD2. V dropped 11 bases and J dropped 2; count of bases not matched to a gene: 7. The germline V gene encodes CDR1 MNHNS and CDR2 SASEGT. The CDR3 is made up of 14 amino acids. The CDR3 spells CAAAGGLNTGELFF. The CDR3 nucleotides are TGTGCCGCCGCGGGGGGCTTAAACACCGGGGAGCTGTTTTTT.

This clonotype has a handful of counts. This chain uses TRBV7-9 with TRBJ1-1; maybe TRBD1 (6 bases). Trimming left V 5 bases short and J 2 bases short, with 9 bases between. The CDR3 has 13 amino acids. Germline loops: CDR1 SEHNR, CDR2 FQNEAQ (reference sequence). The CDR3 DNA reads as TGTGCCAGCAGCGCAGGGACAAACACTGAAGCTTTCTTT. This translates into CASSAGTNTEAFF.

The CDR3, as DNA: TGTGCCAGCAGCTTAGGCGGGACGCGAGGCGAGCAGTACGTC. Its translation is CASSLGGTRGEQYV. J is TRBJ2-7 and V is TRBV7-2; a weak D match, TRBD2 (6 bases). V was shortened by 1 base and J by 6 bases, with 13 bases between the two germline ends. This CDR3 comprises 14 residues. CDR1 and CDR2 (germline): SGHTA, FQGNSA.

The chain couples TRBV20-1 to TRBJ2-1, with 9 bases that match TRBD2. V gave up 6 bases and J gave up 6 bases; unmatched junction bases: 6. The germline V gene encodes CDR1 DFQATT and CDR2 SNEGSKA (reference sequence). The length of the CDR3 is 13 residues. The CDR3 DNA reads TGCAGTGCCCCGGGACTAGCATCCAATGAGCAGTTCTTC. Translated: CSAPGLASNEQFF.

The chain is built from TRBV5-1 and TRBJ2-7; D possibly uses TRBD1 or TRBD2 (6 bases each). Germline V gene data show CDR1 as SGHRS and CDR2 as YFSETQ. The CDR3 is 16 residues long. Trimming shortened V by 4 bases and J by 0 bases, and 17 bases separated the two germline ends. In DNA, the CDR3 is TGCGCCAGCAGCCCCGGGGGCGGGATGATCTCCTACGAGCAGTACTTC. Translating it yields CASSPGGGMISYEQYF.

V usage is TRBV29-1 and J usage is TRBJ1-1; weak D call: TRBD1 (6 bases). Germline V gives CDR1 SQVTM, CDR2 ANQGSEA. The CDR3 has 13 amino acids. V was cut by 6 bases and J by 2 bases, with 13 bases left in between. The DNA for the CDR3 is TGCAGCGTCCCGACAGGACTTAACACTGAAGCTTTCTTT. This codes for CSVPTGLNTEAFF.

Only a few counts were recorded for this clonotype. The rearrangement links TRBV7-8 to TRBJ2-2, with unresolved D. The V and J ends lost 3 bases and 4 bases respectively, with 12 bases between them. The CDR3 contains 15 residues. Germline lookup yields CDR1 SGHVS and CDR2 FQNEAQ. CDR3 sequence reads: CASSFIGRSTGELFF. The CDR3 bases are TGTGCCAGCAGCTTCATCGGTAGGAGCACCGGGGAGCTGTTTTTT.

V is TRBV14 and J is TRBJ2-1; maybe TRBD1 (6 bases). In germline, CDR1 is SGHDN, CDR2 FVKESK. Trimming removed 5 bases from V and 2 bases from J, with 13 bases in between. The CDR3 totals 15 residues. The CDR3 bases are TGTGCCAGCAGCTACCACAGGGCAGCCTACAATGAGCAGTTCTTC. Translating gives CASSYHRAAYNEQFF.

This clonotype was counted between two and nine times. The gene calls are TRBV14 and TRBJ1-2, with D possibly being TRBD1 (5 bases). V lost 5 bases and J lost 6, with 13 bases in between. Looked up from germline, CDR1 is SGHDN and CDR2 is FVKESK. The CDR3 is made up of 13 amino acids. CDR3 nucleotides: TGTGCCAGCAGCGTATGGGGACGGGATGGCTACACCTTC. This translates into CASSVWGRDGYTF.

This clonotype was seen many times. The J gene is TRBJ1-1, the V gene TRBV12-3 or TRBV12-4; 11 bases align to TRBD1. The CDR3 has 14 residues. V dropped 6 bases and J dropped 9; count of bases not matched to a gene: 9. CDR3 nucleotide sequence: TGTGCCAGCAGCCCTACCGGGACAGGGGGGAAAGCTTTCTTT. This sequence encodes CASSPTGTGGKAFF.

This chain uses TRBV10-3 with TRBJ2-2; 7 bases are a match to TRBD2. CDR3 size: 15 residues. Trimming took 3 bases from V and 6 from J; bases not matched to a gene: 7. CDR1 and CDR2 from the germline V gene are ENHRY and SYGVKD. The CDR3 DNA reads as TGTGCCATCAGTGACCTCTTAAGCGGGGCCGGGGAGCTGTTTTTT. This codes for CAISDLLSGAGELFF.

This clonotype was counted only a few times. V usage is TRBV5-5 and J usage is TRBJ1-1; tentative D call: TRBD1 (6 bases). V lost 4 bases to trimming and J lost 3 bases, with 13 bases between them. CDR1 SGHKS and CDR2 YYEKEE come from the germline V gene (reference sequence). The CDR3 has 14 amino acids. The DNA of the CDR3 is TGTGCCAGCAGCGAAGGGTGGGGGCACACTGAAGCTTTCTTT. Amino acids: CASSEGWGHTEAFF.

The CDR3 DNA reads as TGTGCCAGCAGTCCCCTAGCGGGTGTACAAGAGACCCAGTACTTC. It is translated as CASSPLAGVQETQYF. V is TRBV6-2 or TRBV6-3 and J is TRBJ2-5; 8 nucleotides line up with TRBD2. Germline V gene lookup returns CDR1 MNHEY and CDR2 SVGEGT. The CDR3 has 15 amino acids. With 5 bases clipped from V and 2 bases from J, the junction kept 7 bases outside the gene matches.

This rearrangement joins TRBV20-1 to TRBJ1-4, with D unclear. The V gene's germline CDR1 is DFQATT and CDR2 SNEGSKA (reference sequence). The CDR3 is 14 amino acids. Trimming stripped 1 base from V and 0 bases from J, with 6 bases between. CDR3 amino acids: CSARVGTTNEKLFF. CDR3 DNA sequence: TGCAGTGCTAGAGTGGGAACAACTAATGAAAAACTGTTTTTT.

This clonotype was found many times. The CDR3 reads CASSLQYRDTQYF. The CDR3 DNA reads as TGTGCCAGCAGTTTACAATACCGAGATACGCAGTATTTT. The chain uses TRBV27 and TRBJ2-3, with D unclear. The V gene's germline CDR1 is MNHEY and CDR2 SMNVEV (reference sequence). V was cut by 2 bases and J by 5 bases, with 8 bases left in between. CDR3 size: 13 residues.

The genes are TRBV4-2 and TRBJ2-7; D call uncertain. Between the trimmed V and J ends, which lost 1 base and 5 bases, there was a span of 9 bases. Germline V CDR1 and CDR2: LGHNA, YNFKEQ. The CDR3 loop spans 13 amino acids. CDR3: CASSQAADHEQYF. In DNA, the CDR3 is TGTGCCAGCAGCCAAGCGGCAGACCACGAGCAGTACTTC.

V and J are TRBV19 and TRBJ2-1, with D unclear. The germline V gene has CDR1 LNHDA and CDR2 SQIVND (reference sequence). V lost 2 bases, J lost 0 bases, and 14 bases lay in between. There are 17 residues in the CDR3. The CDR3 DNA is TGTGCCAGTAGTATACCGATCATGTCCAGCTCCTACAATGAGCAGTTCTTC. It specifies CASSIPIMSSSYNEQFF.

In this sample, this clonotype turned up a few times. V and J are TRBV20-1 and TRBJ1-1; tentatively, D is TRBD1 (6 bases). Trimming removed 1 base at V and 2 bases at J, with 8 bases between. The germline V gene has CDR1 DFQATT and CDR2 SNEGSKA (reference sequence). This CDR3 is 13 amino acids long. The CDR3 bases are TGCAGTGCTAGAGGACAGGAAAACACTGAAGCTTTCTTT. Protein product: CSARGQENTEAFF.

This clonotype was observed a handful of times. The chain combines TRBV10-3 with TRBJ1-1; D is unresolved. CDR3 length: 11 residues. Germline CDR1 reads ENHRY; CDR2 reads SYGVKD. V was cut by 3 bases and J by 8 bases, with 7 bases left in between. This CDR3 reads CAISEKGEAFF. CDR3 coding DNA: TGTGCCATCAGTGAAAAAGGGGAAGCTTTCTTT.